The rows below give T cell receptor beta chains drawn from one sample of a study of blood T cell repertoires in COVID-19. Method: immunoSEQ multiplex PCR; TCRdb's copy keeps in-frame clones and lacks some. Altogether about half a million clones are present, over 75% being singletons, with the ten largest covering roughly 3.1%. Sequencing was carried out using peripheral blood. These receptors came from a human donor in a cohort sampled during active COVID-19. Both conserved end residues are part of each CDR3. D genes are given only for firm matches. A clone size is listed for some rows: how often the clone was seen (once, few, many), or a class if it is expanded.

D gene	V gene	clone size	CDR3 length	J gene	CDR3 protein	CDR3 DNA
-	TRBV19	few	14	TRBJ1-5	CASSIQGSVQPQHF	TGTGCCAGTAGTATACAGGGTTCGGTTCAGCCCCAGCATTTT
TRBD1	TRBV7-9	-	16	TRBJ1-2	CASSPSGTAFWYGYTF	TGTGCCAGCAGCCCGTCCGGGACAGCGTTTTGGTATGGCTACACCTTC
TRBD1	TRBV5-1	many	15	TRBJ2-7	CASSSGQGGSGEQYF	TGCGCCAGCAGCTCGGGACAGGGAGGATCGGGAGAGCAGTACTTC
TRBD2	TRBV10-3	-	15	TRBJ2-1	CAISHDSGRVREQFF	TGTGCCATCAGTCACGATAGCGGGAGAGTCCGAGAGCAGTTCTTC
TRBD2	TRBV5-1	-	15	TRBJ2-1	CASSLVVAGNNEQFF	TGCGCCAGCAGCTTGGTGGTAGCGGGGAACAATGAGCAGTTCTTC
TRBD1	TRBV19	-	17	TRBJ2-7	CASSSISGTALSYEQYF	TGTGCCAGTAGTAGCATCTCCGGGACAGCACTCTCCTACGAGCAGTACTTC
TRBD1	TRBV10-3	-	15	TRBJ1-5	CAISPTGGGNQPQHF	TGTGCCATCAGTCCCACAGGGGGTGGCAATCAGCCCCAGCATTTT
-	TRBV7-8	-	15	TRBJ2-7	CASSFSGRPPYEQYF	TGTGCCAGCAGCTTTAGCGGTCGCCCCCCCTACGAGCAGTACTTC
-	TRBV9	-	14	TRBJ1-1	CASSAHRGAGEAFF	TGTGCCAGCAGCGCCCATCGCGGGGCCGGAGAAGCTTTCTTT
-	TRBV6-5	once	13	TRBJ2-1	CASSYSTPRVQFF	TGTGCCAGCAGTTACTCCACCCCGAGGGTGCAGTTCTTC
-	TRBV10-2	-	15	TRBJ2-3	CASSPTRVSTDTQYF	TGCGCCAGCAGTCCTACTCGGGTCTCGACAGATACGCAGTATTTT
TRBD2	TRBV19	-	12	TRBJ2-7	CEKRERTYEQYF	TGTGAGAAGCGGGAGCGGACCTACGAGCAGTACTTC
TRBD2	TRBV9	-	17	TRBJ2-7	CASSPTGRSGRWEEQYF	TGTGCCAGCAGCCCAACGGGGAGGAGCGGGAGGTGGGAGGAGCAGTACTTC
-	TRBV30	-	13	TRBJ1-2	CAWSVAGGVGYTF	TGTGCCTGGAGTGTGGCGGGGGGCGTTGGCTACACCTTC
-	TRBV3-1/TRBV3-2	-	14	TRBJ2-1	CASSQRENYNEQFF	TGTGCCAGCAGCCAACGGGAGAACTACAATGAGCAGTTCTTC
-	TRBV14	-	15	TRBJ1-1	CASSLPGHLNTEAFF	TGTGCCAGCAGCCTACCGGGACATTTGAACACTGAAGCTTTCTTT
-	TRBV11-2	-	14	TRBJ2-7	CASQLKGVTYEQYF	TGTGCCTCACAGCTAAAAGGCGTAACCTACGAGCAGTACTTC
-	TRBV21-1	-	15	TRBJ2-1	CASSKVGKRNNEQFF	TGTGCCAGCAGCAAAGTCGGGAAGCGGAACAATGAGCAGTTCTTC
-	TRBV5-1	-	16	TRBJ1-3	CASSLEPGASGNTIYF	TGCGCCAGCAGCTTGGAACCAGGGGCCTCTGGAAACACCATATATTTT
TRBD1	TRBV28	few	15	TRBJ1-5	CASSLFGQGHQPQHF	TGTGCCAGCAGTTTATTTGGACAGGGCCATCAGCCCCAGCATTTT
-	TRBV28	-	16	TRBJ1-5	CASIPNWTLSNQPQHF	TGTGCCAGCATCCCAAATTGGACACTTAGCAATCAGCCCCAGCATTTT
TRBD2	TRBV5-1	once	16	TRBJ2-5	CASREGAGGPSETQYF	TGCGCCAGCAGAGAGGGCGCGGGAGGGCCGTCGGAGACCCAGTACTTC
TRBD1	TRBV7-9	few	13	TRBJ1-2	CASSPDRAYGYTF	TGTGCCAGCAGCCCGGACAGGGCTTATGGCTACACCTTC
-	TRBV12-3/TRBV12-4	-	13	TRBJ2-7	CASTLASGYEQYF	TGTGCCAGCACCCTCGCTAGTGGCTACGAGCAGTACTTC
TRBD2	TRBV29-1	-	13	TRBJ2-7	CSVTVAGDYEQYF	TGCAGCGTAACAGTAGCGGGAGACTACGAGCAGTACTTC
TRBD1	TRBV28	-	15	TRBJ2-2	CASSSTGGNTGELFF	TGTGCCAGCAGTTCGACAGGGGGCAACACCGGGGAGCTGTTTTTT
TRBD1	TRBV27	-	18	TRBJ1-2	CASRSHGITGQADYGYTF	TGTGCCAGCAGGTCCCACGGGATCACTGGACAGGCGGACTATGGCTACACCTTC
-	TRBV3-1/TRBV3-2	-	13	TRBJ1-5	CASSQDRYQPQHF	TGTGCCAGCAGCCAAGATCGTTATCAGCCCCAGCATTTT
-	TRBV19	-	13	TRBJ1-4	CATSWDLNEKLFF	TGTGCCACCTCTTGGGACTTGAATGAAAAACTGTTTTTT
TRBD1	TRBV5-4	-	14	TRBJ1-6	CASSFRGRNSPLHF	TGTGCCAGCAGCTTCAGGGGGCGTAATTCACCCCTCCACTTT
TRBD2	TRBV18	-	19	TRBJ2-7	CASSPRTSGRAYLSYEQYF	TGTGCCAGCTCACCTCGGACTAGCGGGAGGGCCTATTTATCCTACGAGCAGTACTTC
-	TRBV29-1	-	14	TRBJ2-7	CSVATGTPTYEQYF	TGCAGCGTGGCAACCGGGACACCAACCTACGAGCAGTACTTC
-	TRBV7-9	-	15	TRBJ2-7	CASSSLNNPRDEQYF	TGTGCCAGCAGCTCCCTGAACAACCCGCGGGACGAGCAGTACTTC
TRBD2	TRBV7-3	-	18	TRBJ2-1	CASSPLGLTSGRLVEQFF	TGTGCCAGCAGCCCACTGGGTTTGACTAGCGGGAGACTGGTTGAGCAGTTCTTC
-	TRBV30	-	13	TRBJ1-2	CAWSTRENYGYTF	TGTGCCTGGAGTACCAGGGAAAACTATGGCTACACCTTC
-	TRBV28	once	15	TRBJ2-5	CASSPGVVGQETQYF	TGTGCCAGCAGCCCAGGGGTTGTGGGACAAGAGACCCAGTACTTC
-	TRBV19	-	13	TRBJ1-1	CASITEANTEAFF	TGTGCCAGTATTACAGAGGCGAACACTGAAGCTTTCTTT
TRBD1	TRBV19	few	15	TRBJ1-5	CASSSTGAHNQPQHF	TGTGCCAGTAGTTCTACAGGGGCCCACAATCAGCCCCAGCATTTT
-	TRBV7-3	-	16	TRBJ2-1	CASSGLNLEAGLVQFF	TGTGCCAGCAGCGGACTAAATTTGGAGGCGGGTTTAGTGCAGTTCTTC
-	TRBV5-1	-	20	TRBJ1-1	CASSLIRPGQRSGDAREAFF	TGCGCCAGCAGCTTGATCCGGCCAGGGCAACGATCAGGGGATGCTCGTGAAGCTTTCTTT
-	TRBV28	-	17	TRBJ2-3	CATIPYGTPKSQDTQYF	TGTGCCACGATACCATACGGGACTCCCAAATCACAAGATACGCAGTATTTT
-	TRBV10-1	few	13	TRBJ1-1	CASRRQAHTEAFF	TGCGCCAGCAGACGACAGGCACACACTGAAGCTTTCTTT
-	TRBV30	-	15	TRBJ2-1	CAWSVPAGPYNEQFF	TGTGCCTGGAGTGTACCGGCAGGGCCCTACAATGAGCAGTTCTTC
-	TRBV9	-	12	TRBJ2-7	CASSVDNYEQYF	TGTGCCAGCAGCGTAGATAACTACGAGCAGTACTTC
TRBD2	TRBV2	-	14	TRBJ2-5	CASRASSGKETQYF	TGTGCCAGCAGAGCTTCTAGCGGAAAAGAGACCCAGTACTTC
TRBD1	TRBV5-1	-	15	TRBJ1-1	CASSLARTGGTEAFF	TGCGCCAGCAGCTTGGCGAGGACAGGGGGCACTGAAGCTTTCTTT
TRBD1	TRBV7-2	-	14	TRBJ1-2	CASSLRTGEYGYTF	TGTGCCAGCAGCTTACGTACAGGGGAGTATGGCTACACCTTC
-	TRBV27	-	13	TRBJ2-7	CASSLSGNHEQYF	TGTGCCAGCAGTTTGTCAGGGAACCACGAGCAGTACTTC
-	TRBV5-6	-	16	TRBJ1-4	CASSLSGQTPNEKLFF	TGTGCCAGCAGCTTGAGTGGACAAACACCTAATGAAAAACTGTTTTTT
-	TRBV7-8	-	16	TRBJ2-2	CASSPRGALAAGELFF	TGTGCCAGCAGCCCGAGGGGAGCGTTAGCGGCCGGGGAGCTGTTTTTT